The next 16 T cell receptor beta chains were all read from a single sample in a study of T cell responses to AZD1222 COVID-19 vaccine. Only in-frame clones appear in the TCRdb table, and some are missing; sequencing was by immunoSEQ multiplex PCR. The table includes 95,000 to 100,000 clones, roughly nine tenths detected once. The material was peripheral blood, obtained on day 0 of AZD1222 vaccination. Source of these receptors: an adult in good health.

The rearrangement uses TRBV3-1 (or the pseudogene TRBV3-2) and TRBJ1-1; D gene ambiguous. The CDR3 has 14 amino acids. Germline lookup yields CDR1 LGHDT and CDR2 YNNKEL (reference sequence). V shed 1 base and J shed 7 bases, with 13 bases lying between them. DNA of the CDR3: TGTGCCAGCAGCCAAGGGGCAGGAAGCGGTGAAGCTTTCTTT. Its translation: CASSQGAGSGEAFF.

The chain recombines TRBV10-1 with TRBJ2-1; no definite D call. CDR3 size: 13 residues. Germline V lookup: CDR1 WNHNN, CDR2 SYGVQD (reference sequence). V was trimmed by 3 bases and J by 0 bases, leaving 3 bases between them. DNA of the CDR3: TGCGCCAGCAGTGACACCTCCTACAATGAGCAGTTCTTC. Residues: CASSDTSYNEQFF.

This chain uses TRBV6-2 or TRBV6-3 with TRBJ2-7, with TRBD1 matching 8 bases. With 0 bases clipped from V and 10 bases from J, the junction kept 14 bases outside the gene matches. The germline V gene encodes CDR1 MNHEY and CDR2 SVGEGT. The CDR3 consists of 16 residues. This chain's CDR3 is CASSYSSAGTGDVQYF. CDR3 in DNA: TGTGCCAGCAGTTACTCCTCGGCAGGGACAGGCGACGTACAGTACTTC.

CDR3 region: CASSQGGTGAYEQYF. In nucleotides, the CDR3 is TGTGCCAGCAGCCAAGGCGGGACAGGGGCCTACGAGCAGTACTTC. The chain is built from TRBV3-1 (or the pseudogene TRBV3-2) and TRBJ2-7; the match to TRBD1 covers 10 bases. V shed 1 base and J 2 bases; nucleotides not matched to a gene: 2. CDR1 and CDR2 from the germline V gene are LGHDT and YNNKEL (reference sequence). This CDR3 has 15 amino acids.

This rearrangement joins TRBV11-1 to TRBJ2-2; D not certain. V lost 6 bases and J lost 5, with 7 bases in between. CDR3 length: 12 amino acids. The V gene's germline CDR1 is SGHAT and CDR2 FQDESV (reference sequence). CDR3 bases: TGTGCCAGCAGGTCCGATACCGGGGAGCTGTTTTTT. Amino acids: CASRSDTGELFF.

The genes are TRBV7-2 and TRBJ1-3; 7 nucleotides line up with TRBD1. The CDR3 is made up of 16 amino acids. Per the germline V gene, CDR1 is SGHTA and CDR2 is FQGNSA. V shed 4 bases, J shed 4 bases, and the junction held 10 bases outside the gene matches. The chain's CDR3 is CASSSQTGIGGNTIYF. As DNA, the CDR3 is TGTGCCAGCAGCTCCCAGACAGGGATCGGCGGAAACACCATATATTTT.

This chain links TRBV5-4 with TRBJ2-1; TRBD2 matches 12 bases. CDR1 is SGHNT and CDR2 is YYREEE in the germline V gene (reference sequence). The V gene end was trimmed by 4 bases and the J gene end by 7 bases; junction bases not matched to a gene: 12. This CDR3 region has 17 residues. CDR3 region: CASSGRTLAGGTNEQFF. CDR3 in DNA: TGTGCCAGCAGCGGGCGAACCCTAGCGGGGGGGACGAATGAGCAGTTCTTC.

This clone was recorded only once. The junction departs from the called germline gene at one end, perhaps through a read error. CDR3 DNA: TGTGCCAGCACTCCATTAACGGGGGCTGGGAACACTGAAGTTTTCTTT. Translating gives CASTPLTGAGNTEVFF. The genes are TRBV27 and TRBJ1-1; maybe TRBD1 (6 bases). This CDR3 region has 16 residues. Germline V gene data show CDR1 as MNHEY and CDR2 as SMNVEV (reference sequence).

V usage is TRBV7-9 and J usage is TRBJ2-3; 9 bases are shared with TRBD1. Trimming took 5 bases from V and 2 from J; bases not matched to a gene: 5. This CDR3 is built from 15 residues. CDR1 SEHNR and CDR2 FQNEAQ come from the germline V gene (reference sequence). Written as DNA, the CDR3 is TGTGCCAGCAGCGGGACAGGGACCCTCACAGATACGCAGTATTTT. Translating gives CASSGTGTLTDTQYF.

The chain's CDR3 is CASSTGGKDTQYF. The CDR3 bases are TGTGCCAGCAGCACAGGGGGTAAGGATACGCAGTATTTT. The chain combines TRBV7-3 with TRBJ2-3; 8 bases line up with TRBD1. CDR3 length: 13 residues. Germline values: CDR1 SGHTA, CDR2 FQGTGA. Unmatched junction bases numbered 4, after V lost 5 bases and J lost 6 bases.

This chain joins TRBV5-1 and TRBJ2-5; TRBD2 might be the D (7 bases). Germline CDR1 SGHRS, CDR2 YFSETQ. V dropped 4 bases and J dropped 5 bases, with 21 bases sitting between them. The CDR3 totals 16 residues. The CDR3 sequence: CASSPRGRGRGETQYF. CDR3 in DNA: TGCGCCAGCAGCCCCCGGGGGCGGGGGCGCGGGGAGACCCAGTACTTC. The full variable domain, completed using reference TRBV5-1 and TRBJ2-5, is KAGVTQTPRYLIKTRGQQVTLSCSPISGHRSVSWYQQTPGQGLQFLFEYFSETQRNKGNFPGRFSGRQFSNSRSEMNVSTLELGDSALYLCASSPRGRGRGETQYFGPGTRLLVL.

The V gene is TRBV6-4, the J gene TRBJ1-1; D unresolved. CDR1 is MRHNA, CDR2 SNTAGT, per germline. Trimming removed 0 bases from V and 1 base from J, with 9 bases in between. CDR3 length: 15 amino acids. The CDR3 DNA follows: TGTGCCAGCAGTGACTCGGGCCTTTCGAACACTGAAGCTTTCTTT. It is translated as CASSDSGLSNTEAFF.

This clone was counted between two and nine times. The chain employs TRBV7-2 and TRBJ2-1; 8 bases agree with TRBD2. With 1 base clipped from V and 5 bases from J, the junction kept 4 bases outside the gene matches. CDR1 SGHTA and CDR2 FQGNSA come from the germline V gene. CDR3 length equals 15 residues. The CDR3 here is CASSLGAGENNEQFF. The CDR3 DNA follows: TGTGCCAGCAGCTTAGGAGCGGGGGAAAACAATGAGCAGTTCTTC.

This clone was seen just once. CDR3 region: CATSDPGPTDQPQHF. The DNA for the CDR3 is TGTGCCACCAGTGACCCCGGACCGACCGATCAGCCCCAGCATTTT. The rearrangement links TRBV24-1 to TRBJ1-5; D is uncertain. The CDR3 contains 15 residues. V lost 4 bases to trimming and J lost 5 bases, with 14 bases between them. Germline-derived CDR1 and CDR2 are KGHDR and SFDVKD.

CDR3 bases: TGTGCCAGCGTCAGCTCTGGAAACACCATATATTTT. Translation gives CASVSSGNTIYF. The chain links TRBV28 to TRBJ1-3; D remains unclear. CDR1 and CDR2 (germline): MDHEN, SYDVKM. The V gene lost 8 bases and the J gene lost 0 bases, with 5 bases spanning the gap. The CDR3 runs to 12 residues.

The J gene is TRBJ2-1, the V gene TRBV5-1; 11 bases align to TRBD2. The V segment lost 5 bases and the J segment 4 bases; nucleotides outside the gene matches: 8. Germline CDR1 and CDR2: SGHRS and YFSETQ. This CDR3 is 16 amino acids long. The CDR3 spells CASRISGGALYNEQFF. CDR3 DNA: TGCGCCAGCAGAATTAGCGGGGGGGCTTTATACAATGAGCAGTTCTTC.